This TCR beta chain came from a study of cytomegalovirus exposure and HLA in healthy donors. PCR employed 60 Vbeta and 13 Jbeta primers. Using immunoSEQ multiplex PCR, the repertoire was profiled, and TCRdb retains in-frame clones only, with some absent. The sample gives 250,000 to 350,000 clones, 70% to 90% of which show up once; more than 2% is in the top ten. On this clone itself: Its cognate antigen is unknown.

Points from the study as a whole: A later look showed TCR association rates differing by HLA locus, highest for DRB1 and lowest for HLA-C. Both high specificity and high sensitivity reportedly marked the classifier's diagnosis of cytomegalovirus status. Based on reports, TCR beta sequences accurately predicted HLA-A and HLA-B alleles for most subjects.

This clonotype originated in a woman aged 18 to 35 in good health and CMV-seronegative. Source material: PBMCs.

The CDR3 DNA sequence: TGTGCTAGTGCACCGGAGGGGCAGGGGGCTTCACCCCTCCACTTT. This translates into CASAPEGQGASPLHF. J is TRBJ1-6 and V is TRBV12-5; TRBD1 matches at 8 bases. This CDR3 is 15 amino acids long. CDR1 is LGHNT, CDR2 FRNRAP, per germline. The V segment lost 7 bases and the J segment 9 bases; nucleotides outside the gene matches: 11.